This entry concerns a single T cell receptor (beta chain). The antigen remains undetermined. The data stem from a study of T cell responses to AZD1222 COVID-19 vaccine. General observations from the study: When two AZD1222 doses had been given, Spike-specific TCR breadth and depth rose. Samples come after the peak T cell response, not at day 14. The donor group comprised mostly white British people and more females; the analysis possibly underestimated clonal diversity. Along spike, vaccine-associated CD4 TCRs were found throughout, with dominance at 160-218 and 743-854.

Trimming stripped 6 bases from V and 2 bases from J, with 11 bases between. The CDR3 is made up of 14 amino acids. Germline-derived CDR1 and CDR2 are SNHLY and FYNNEI. This table comes from immunoSEQ multiplex PCR, and its TCRdb copy is limited to in-frame clones, with some not included. The sample includes fewer than 200,000 clones, around 94% of them seen just once. The sample was peripheral blood, taken 28 days after the second AZD1222 dose. V usage is TRBV2 and J usage is TRBJ2-1, with no clear D. This sequence was found in an adult who received the AZD1222 COVID-19 vaccine. CDR3: CASRGRLTYNEQFF. CDR3 nucleotides: TGTGCCAGCAGGGGCCGTTTGACCTACAATGAGCAGTTCTTC.